Listed here are 11 T cell receptor beta chains from one sample, sequenced in a study of T cell responses to AZD1222 COVID-19 vaccine. Profiled with immunoSEQ multiplex PCR; TCRdb holds only in-frame clones, not every one. The sample includes roughly 120,000 clones, about 87% of them seen just once. Sequencing used peripheral blood, obtained on day 0 of AZD1222 vaccination. Receptors were obtained from an adult in good health.

The gene calls are TRBV12-3 or TRBV12-4 and TRBJ1-1, with D unresolved. The CDR3 is 12 residues long. V was shortened by 5 bases and J by 1 base, with 5 bases between the two germline ends. CDR3 nucleotide sequence: TGTGCCAGCAGTCGAGCGAACACTGAAGCTTTCTTT. It yields the protein CASSRANTEAFF.

Here the CDR3 DNA reads TGTGCCAGCTCGCCCCGAGCCAGCACAGATACGCAGTATTTT. Its translation: CASSPRASTDTQYF. This chain connects TRBV18 to TRBJ2-3; D ambiguous. Germline V CDR1 and CDR2: KGHSH, LQKENI. The CDR3 spans 14 residues. The V and J ends lost 6 bases and 0 bases respectively, with 10 bases between them.

V and J are TRBV28 and TRBJ1-1; D uncertain. With 3 bases removed from V and 3 bases from J, the gap between germline ends came to 8 bases. The germline V gene encodes CDR1 MDHEN and CDR2 SYDVKM. The CDR3 totals 13 residues. CDR3: CASSFGWDTEAFF. In DNA form, the CDR3 reads TGTGCCAGCAGTTTTGGGTGGGACACTGAAGCTTTCTTT.

This clone appeared a single time. The rearrangement uses TRBV28 and TRBJ1-2; 10 bases line up with TRBD1. The CDR3 extends over 15 amino acids. From germline, CDR1 is MDHEN and CDR2 SYDVKM. Trimming removed 6 bases from V and 8 bases from J; junction bases left unmatched: 12. This CDR3 is CASSATRQGAKGYTF. In DNA form, the CDR3 reads TGTGCCAGCAGCGCGACAAGACAGGGGGCGAAGGGCTACACCTTC.

CDR3 loop: CASSIGGNEQFF. DNA for the CDR3: TGTGCCAGTAGTATAGGGGGGAATGAGCAGTTCTTC. The chain carries TRBV19 and TRBJ2-1; either TRBD1 or TRBD2 may supply D (5 bases each). V was trimmed by 1 base and J by 7 bases, leaving 5 bases between them. This CDR3 contains 12 residues. The germline gives CDR1 LNHDA, CDR2 SQIVND (reference sequence).

The J gene is TRBJ1-4, the V gene TRBV15; D is unresolved. The CDR3 spans 15 residues. V was pared by 3 bases and J by 6 bases, with 14 bases between. CDR1 LNHNV and CDR2 YYDKDF come from the germline V gene (reference sequence). The CDR3 DNA reads TGTGCCACCAGCAGTTTCTCCTTCAGCGATGAAAAACTGTTTTTT. This sequence encodes CATSSFSFSDEKLFF.

The rearrangement joins TRBV6-1 to TRBJ1-1, with 8 bases that match TRBD1. Germline V gene lookup returns CDR1 MNHNS and CDR2 SASEGT. The CDR3 contains 13 residues. V lost 3 bases to trimming and J lost 8 bases; unmatched junction nucleotides: 5. The CDR3 is CASSDRGRKEAFF. CDR3 bases: TGTGCCAGCAGTGACAGGGGGCGGAAAGAAGCTTTCTTT.

The CDR3 DNA reads TGTGCCAGCAGAGGGGCGGTCGGCCCTTGGGGCAATCAGCCCCAGCATTTT. Translating it yields CASRGAVGPWGNQPQHF. The chain links TRBV2 to TRBJ1-5; tentatively, D is TRBD1 (5 bases). Germline CDR1 is SNHLY and CDR2 is FYNNEI. Deletions cut 6 bases from V and 2 bases from J, with 20 bases between. The CDR3 sequence is 17 residues long.

V usage is TRBV7-9 and J usage is TRBJ2-1; TRBD2 aligns across 10 bases. The CDR3 covers 15 residues. V was clipped by 5 bases and J by 8 bases; unmatched bases: 9. Germline-derived CDR1 and CDR2 are SEHNR and FQNEAQ (reference sequence). For the CDR3, the DNA is TGTGCCAGCAGCCCCACCGGGACTAGCGTTGATGAGCAGTTCTTC. It is translated as CASSPTGTSVDEQFF.

The chain is built from TRBV7-9 and TRBJ1-6; maybe TRBD1 (6 bases). Germline assignment: CDR1 SEHNR and CDR2 FQNEAQ (reference sequence). The CDR3 contains 14 residues. Between the trimmed V and J ends, which lost 5 bases and 8 bases, there was a span of 13 bases. The DNA for the CDR3 is TGTGCCAGCAGCATACAGGGTATCGATTCACCCCTCCACTTT. Its protein product is CASSIQGIDSPLHF.

The chain has TRBV13 and TRBJ1-5, with D possibly matching TRBD1 (5 bases). The CDR3 runs to 14 residues. The V end was cut by 0 bases, the J end by 2 bases, with 5 bases between. CDR1 PRHDT and CDR2 FYEKMQ come from the germline V gene (reference sequence). The CDR3 is CASSLGGGNQPQHF. CDR3 DNA sequence: TGTGCCAGCAGCTTAGGAGGGGGCAATCAGCCCCAGCATTTT.